These 22 T cell receptor beta chains were sequenced from one sample in a study of blood T cell repertoires in COVID-19. The assay was immunoSEQ multiplex PCR, and TCRdb's table has in-frame clones only and misses some. The repertoire holds around 120,000 clones, with 75% to 90% as singletons. Sequencing was performed on peripheral blood. The source of these receptors is a woman between 65 and 79 years old with acute or convalescent COVID-19.

This clone was observed once. The chain couples TRBV19 to TRBJ2-3; 8 bases agree with TRBD1. Trimming cost V 1 base and J 8 bases; bases outside gene matches: 8. In germline, CDR1 is LNHDA, CDR2 SQIVND (reference sequence). This CDR3 has 15 amino acids. The CDR3 is CASSIGQGTQPTQYF. The CDR3 DNA follows: TGTGCCAGTAGTATAGGACAGGGGACCCAACCTACGCAGTATTTT.

A single count supports this clone. The V gene is TRBV5-1, the J gene TRBJ1-3; no firm D call. Germline CDR1 and CDR2: SGHRS and YFSETQ. The V end lost 0 bases, the J end lost 4 bases, and 8 bases lay between the germline ends. This CDR3 comprises 14 residues. CDR3 nucleotide sequence: TGCGCCAGCAGCTTGGACGACAAGGGAAACACCATATATTTT. As protein: CASSLDDKGNTIYF.

On this clone itself: At one end the junction does not follow the germline gene, possibly because of a read error. The chain links TRBV9 to TRBJ2-5; 10 bases fit TRBD2. CDR3 length: 16 residues. CDR1 is SGDLS and CDR2 is YYNGEE in the germline V gene. The CDR3: CASSAETSGSQGTQYF. In DNA, the CDR3 is TGTGCCAGCAGCGCGGAGACTAGCGGGTCCCAAGGGACCCAGTACTTC.

Concerning this clone itself: Other DNA sequences in the sample encode the same CDR3. This chain links TRBV28 with TRBJ1-1, with D perhaps matching TRBD1 (6 bases). Per germline, CDR1 MDHEN and CDR2 SYDVKM. This CDR3 has 13 residues. Trimming took off 3 bases at V and 5 bases at J, with 10 bases between the two ends. DNA for the CDR3: TGTGCCAGCAGTTTCCGTAGGGGGACTGAAGCTTTCTTT. This sequence encodes CASSFRRGTEAFF.

V gene TRBV4-1 combines with J gene TRBJ1-6; D unclear. CDR3 length: 13 amino acids. Germline-derived CDR1 and CDR2 are MGHRA and YSYEKL. Trimming left V 2 bases short and J 9 bases short, with 8 bases between. CDR3 loop: CASSQILGSPLHF. The CDR3 coding sequence is TGCGCCAGCAGCCAAATACTCGGTTCACCCCTCCACTTT.

V gene TRBV28 combines with J gene TRBJ2-2, with TRBD1 identical over 10 bases. J was trimmed by 5 bases and V by 10 bases; bases with no gene match: 7. Germline V CDR1 and CDR2: MDHEN, SYDVKM. This CDR3 has 14 residues. CDR3 in amino acids: CATVGQGPTGELFF. The CDR3 bases are TGTGCCACAGTGGGACAGGGGCCAACCGGGGAGCTGTTTTTT.

This sequence joins TRBV29-1 and TRBJ2-7; no clear D. The germline V gene has CDR1 SQVTM and CDR2 ANQGSEA. V dropped 4 bases and J dropped 1 base, with 14 bases sitting between them. This CDR3 spans 14 amino acids. The CDR3 region is CSVARSLDSYEQYF. The CDR3 nucleotides are TGCAGCGTTGCGCGCTCCCTAGATTCCTACGAGCAGTACTTC.

This clone was observed a single time. The chain has TRBV9 and TRBJ1-1; a weak D match, TRBD1 (5 bases). V lost 0 bases, J lost 5 bases, and 14 bases lay in between. The CDR3 is 15 residues long. Per germline, CDR1 SGDLS and CDR2 YYNGEE. Written as DNA, the CDR3 is TGTGCCAGCAGCGTAGACGGGACCGGGGGAACTGAAGCTTTCTTT. It is translated as CASSVDGTGGTEAFF. Together with reference TRBV9 and TRBJ1-1, the CDR3 gives the full variable domain: DSGVTQTPKHLITATGQRVTLRCSPRSGDLSVYWYQQSLDQGLQFLIQYYNGEERAKGNILERFSAQQFPDLHSELNLSSLELGDSALYFCASSVDGTGGTEAFFGQGTRLTVV.

The chain uses TRBV6-5 and TRBJ1-6; a weak D match, TRBD1 (6 bases). V was pared by 8 bases and J by 7 bases, with 9 bases between. The CDR3 consists of 12 residues. From germline, CDR1 is MNHEY and CDR2 SVGAGI. The CDR3 DNA sequence: TGTGCCAGCCAGGGGAACAATTCACCCCTCCACTTT. Protein sequence: CASQGNNSPLHF.

This chain links TRBV5-6 with TRBJ1-5; the D gene is possibly TRBD1 (5 bases). From germline, CDR1 is SGHDT and CDR2 YYEEEE. CDR3 length: 14 residues. With 4 bases removed from V and 1 base from J, the gap between germline ends came to 9 bases. The CDR3 is CASSGRGSNQPQHF. The CDR3 nucleotides are TGTGCCAGCAGCGGAAGGGGCAGCAATCAGCCCCAGCATTTT. Full variable domain (rest looked up from reference TRBV5-6 and TRBJ1-5): DAGVTQSPTHLIKTRGQQVTLRCSPKSGHDTVSWYQQALGQGPQFIFQYYEEEERQRGNFPDRFSGHQFPNYSSELNVNALLLGDSALYLCASSGRGSNQPQHFGDGTRLSIL.

The V gene is TRBV6-5, the J gene TRBJ1-4, with 7 bases identical to TRBD1. Germline CDR1 reads MNHEY; CDR2 reads SVGAGI. The V segment lost 5 bases and the J segment 8 bases; nucleotides outside the gene matches: 8. The CDR3 is 14 amino acids. CDR3 bases: TGTGCCAGCAGTCTCAGGGGGTTCGACGAAAAACTGTTTTTT. Its protein product is CASSLRGFDEKLFF.

The chain is built from TRBV11-2 and TRBJ2-7; D is unresolved. V lost 5 bases and J 3 bases, leaving 8 bases between the germline ends. The CDR3 sequence is 12 residues long. Germline-derived CDR1 and CDR2 are SGHAT and FQNNGV. CDR3 bases: TGTGCCAGCAGCCGCTGGAGCTACGAGCAGTACTTC. Translated: CASSRWSYEQYF.

This clone was seen a single time. The chain joins TRBV4-1 to TRBJ2-3; no definite D call. The CDR3 is made up of 15 amino acids. Germline CDR1 MGHRA, CDR2 YSYEKL. V was shortened by 4 bases and J by 2 bases, with 13 bases between the two germline ends. The CDR3 reads CASSLIGLDTDTQYF. CDR3 coding DNA: TGCGCCAGCAGCCTAATCGGGTTGGACACAGATACGCAGTATTTT.

This clone occurred once. The chain couples TRBV2 to TRBJ2-7; the D gene is possibly TRBD1 (6 bases). The CDR3 contains 13 residues. V lost 10 bases, J lost 3 bases, and 16 bases lay in between. Germline loops: CDR1 SNHLY, CDR2 FYNNEI. CDR3 loop: CAMQWDTSYEQYF. CDR3 bases: TGTGCCATGCAATGGGACACAAGCTACGAGCAGTACTTC.

The chain couples TRBV3-1 (or the pseudogene TRBV3-2) to TRBJ2-7; TRBD2 matches at 7 bases. The germline V gene encodes CDR1 LGHDT and CDR2 YNNKEL (reference sequence). The CDR3 is 13 amino acids. The J segment lost 6 bases and the V segment lost 1 base, leaving 3 bases of the junction unmatched. The chain's CDR3 is CASSQAGGGEQYF. In nucleotides, the CDR3 is TGTGCCAGCAGCCAAGCTGGCGGGGGCGAGCAGTACTTC.

This chain connects TRBV21-1 to TRBJ2-7; the DNA was not compared with TRBD1, the D call given in the table. TRBV21-1 is listed as a pseudogene. The CDR3 extends over 13 amino acids. The CDR3 DNA reads as TGTGCCAGCAGCTCTCAGGGGGACTACGAGCAGTACTTC. As protein: CASSSQGDYEQYF.

The genes are TRBV12-3 or TRBV12-4 and TRBJ2-7, with TRBD1 matching over 7 bases. Trimming removed 6 bases from V and 3 bases from J; junction bases left unmatched: 5. The CDR3 is made up of 13 amino acids. Here the CDR3 DNA reads TGTGCCAGCAGAATGACAGGGCTCTACGAGCAGTACTTC. Translated, it gives CASRMTGLYEQYF.

The V and J genes are TRBV28 and TRBJ1-1; TRBD1 might be the D (5 bases). Per the germline V gene, CDR1 is MDHEN and CDR2 is SYDVKM. V dropped 3 bases and J dropped 3 bases, with 11 bases sitting between them. This CDR3 has 14 residues. In DNA, the CDR3 is TGTGCCAGCAGTTTGAGCGGGGCGGACACTGAAGCTTTCTTT. Its protein product is CASSLSGADTEAFF.

The genes are TRBV7-3 and TRBJ1-1; TRBD1 matches at 9 bases. The CDR3 consists of 15 residues. V lost 5 bases to trimming and J lost 4 bases; unmatched junction nucleotides: 8. From germline, CDR1 is SGHTA and CDR2 FQGTGA. The CDR3 sequence is CASSPTTGGGTEAFF. For the CDR3, the DNA is TGTGCCAGCAGCCCGACGACAGGGGGGGGCACTGAAGCTTTCTTT.

This chain uses TRBV5-1 with TRBJ2-3, with 13 bases aligning to TRBD2. The germline CDR1 and CDR2 sequences are SGHRS and YFSETQ. The CDR3 consists of 16 residues. V was pared by 4 bases and J by 1 base, with 3 bases of the junction left unmatched. CDR3 in DNA: TGCGCCAGCAGCCACGGACTAGCGGGGGGCACAGATACGCAGTATTTT. Translating it yields CASSHGLAGGTDTQYF. The full variable domain, with the rest looked up from reference TRBV5-1 and TRBJ2-3, is KAGVTQTPRYLIKTRGQQVTLSCSPISGHRSVSWYQQTPGQGLQFLFEYFSETQRNKGNFPGRFSGRQFSNSRSEMNVSTLELGDSALYLCASSHGLAGGTDTQYFGPGTRLTVL.

The rearrangement joins TRBV6-6 to TRBJ2-7; D not certain. This CDR3 contains 14 residues. CDR1 is MNHNY, CDR2 SVGAGI, per germline (reference sequence). V was pared by 6 bases and J by 0 bases, with 12 bases between. The CDR3 is CASSLPPRSYEQYF. CDR3 nucleotide sequence: TGTGCCAGCAGCCTCCCCCCCCGCTCCTACGAGCAGTACTTC.

The chain employs TRBV2 and TRBJ1-2, with D unclear. The V and J ends lost 0 bases and 6 bases respectively, with 11 bases between them. This CDR3 comprises 14 residues. CDR1 and CDR2 (germline): SNHLY, FYNNEI. The CDR3 loop reads CASSEALQSDGYTF. Written as DNA, the CDR3 is TGTGCCAGCAGTGAAGCGCTTCAGTCTGATGGCTACACCTTC.